This TCR beta chain was identified in a study of cytomegalovirus exposure and HLA in healthy donors (dated by TCRdb to about 2017). Regarding the study in general: An earlier analysis of approximately 600 of the donors reported more than 250 Gb of sequence data and some 100 million unique TCR beta sequences from 150 million to 200 million T cells. Approximately 310 gigabases of sequencing data and 91 million or so unique TCR sequences made up an early release that covered several hundred HLA-typed donors. Of the approximately 370 genotyped donors, more than 75% were placed in the genetic ancestry cluster associated with self-reported Caucasian donors. The aim of the study was to test whether cataloging public T cell receptors could identify signatures of past pathogen exposure. Using immunosequencing, the study profiled T cell repertoires from 500 to 800 subjects and related those repertoires to cytomegalovirus serostatus. Along with the approximately 700-subject first cohort, a separate validation cohort of about 110 different subjects was used. To predict cytomegalovirus infection status, the study combined high-throughput TCR immunosequencing, statistical association of individual TCRs with disease status, and machine learning. In a later analysis, previously published TCR beta repertoires from 670 or so donors were re-analyzed and high-resolution HLA genotyping was added so that TCR occurrence patterns could be studied. The later analysis used no new phenotypic data to find candidate immune exposures, relying instead on TCR beta sequences and their occurrence across donors. To decide whether each TCR beta V gene segment behaved as functional or pseudogenic, an earlier analysis of over 500 of the donors relied on high-throughput TCR beta sequencing. Donor age, sex, ethnicity and CMV serostatus were collected together with the repertoire data. A later genetic analysis took genome-wide SNP genotypes for about 55% of the roughly 670 donors and used that subset as a discovery cohort. Every repertoire in the discovery cohort had been generated on one and the same sequencing platform. Class I and class II HLA loci were covered by the typing at four-digit resolution. The number of typed donors differed by locus: roughly 629-640 for A, B, C, DRB1 and DQB1; 522 for DQA1; fewer than 610 for DPA1; and roughly 450 for DPB1. About five DR-DQ haplotypes were treated as single units for association and clustering because of strong linkage in the cohort. Across under 500 genotyped donors of the cohort, an average of about 240,000 unique TCR beta nucleotide sequences per donor were sequenced, and 15% to 20% of those sequences were non-productive. Results the study describes overall, beyond this receptor: A cluster of highly shared sequence variants was judged likely to be a technical artifact of the sequencing pipeline. When HLA alleles, especially DR and DQ, strongly co-occurred, TCR associations were difficult to assign to individual alleles. The authors suggested that the approach could potentially be generalized to other disease states and immunological phenotypes. In both the original and validation cohorts, the classifier was reported to diagnose cytomegalovirus status with high specificity and sensitivity. Specific HLA alleles were associated with more than 15,000 TCR beta sequences at a false discovery rate of 0.05 in a later analysis. A further reported finding was that TCR beta sequences accurately predicted the HLA-A and HLA-B alleles for most subjects in the first cohort. According to a later genetic analysis, donors in an Asian-associated ancestry cluster had fewer N-insertions in productive TCRs than the approximately 650-donor mean. The study listed 164 TCR beta chains as associated with cytomegalovirus. A later analysis reported that several top co-occurrence clusters appeared linked to parvovirus B19, influenza, CMV and Epstein-Barr virus. Linkage disequilibrium might explain the correlated functional status among segregating V segments, but an unknown experimental factor could not be ruled out. Some IMGT-functional V segments, including TRBV6-2 and TRBV6-3, could not be told apart with the 87-base-pair reads, so those segments were excluded. While some public TCRs were present in many individuals, most TCR sequences turned up only very rarely across donors. Because counts were too low, seventeen rarely observed V segments, including chromosome 9 orphons, were left out of the earlier analysis of a few hundred of the donors. Broadly in line with IMGT annotations, most TCR beta V segments showed up in productive rearrangements about 87% or about 30% of the time in an earlier analysis of roughly 590 of the donors. Because some donors lacked HLA typing at each locus, the association tests relied only on the typed subset. In a later analysis, the rate of TCR association differed among HLA loci, with DRB1 alleles having the most associated TCRs and HLA-C alleles having the fewest. In vitro tests confirmed that three of the cytomegalovirus-associated TCR beta chains recognize cytomegalovirus antigens. Immune exposure information for the cohort was limited to CMV serostatus. Most CMV-associated TCR beta chains appeared to be HLA-restricted in a later analysis, and the HLA associations seemed to be driven largely by CMV exposure. This cohort had only TCR beta chains sequenced, and the lack of alpha or paired-chain data limited which features could be detected. A later analysis found that HLA-associated TCR beta chains were more clonally expanded and had lower generation probabilities than equally common non-associated chains. V-gene and J-gene trimming of TCR beta chains was associated with a missense DCLRE1C variant in a later genetic analysis, and the association was replicated in an independent cohort. Sequencing depth was assumed to be roughly uniform across donors in the presence/absence analyses, though that assumption may not hold.

The sample holds one count of this clone. The clone's antigen remains unknown. Base qualities are not provided; no much larger clone lies one nucleotide away. The library was obtained by the immunoSEQ multiplex PCR assay. The multiplex PCR relied on a mix of 60 forward primers for TCR Vbeta segments and 13 reverse primers for TCR Jbeta segments. A multiplex PCR assay on genomic DNA amplified the CDR3 region of rearranged TCR beta genes. Amplified TCR beta libraries were sequenced as 87-base-pair reads on the Illumina HiSeq System. The original methods were these. In a later analysis, some 80 million unique TCR beta chains were counted across the roughly 610 repertoires, and around 11 million of these chains were shared by at least two donors. To remove PCR and sequencing errors, raw reads were error-corrected and collapsed into unique sequences using a nearest-neighbor algorithm that merged closely related sequences. V, D and J gene segments were assigned by aligning CDR3 sequences to IMGT reference sequences. For a sequence to be retained, a match of at least six nucleotides was required to both a V gene segment and a J gene segment. A rearrangement counted as productive if the CDR3 had no stop codons and remained in frame with V and J, and every other rearrangement counted as non-productive. CDR3 was defined according to IMGT convention as the region running from the second conserved V-encoded cysteine to the conserved J-encoded phenylalanine. In an earlier analysis of approximately 500 of the donors, sequences lacking an unambiguous match to a single V gene segment were excluded. An earlier analysis of several hundred of the donors classified V segments as functional when productive rearrangements were above 56.7% and as segregating when the standard deviation between donors was above 5%. A statistical classification framework was developed to diagnose cytomegalovirus status using the catalog of TCR beta chain sequences. In a later analysis, V and J genes were assigned by comparing TCR nucleotide sequences against IMGT/GENE-DB human TR gene sequences. A later analysis assigned CDR3 sequences and most-parsimonious VDJ recombination scenarios with the TCRdist pipeline. A later analysis defined each TCR beta chain by its CDR3 amino acid sequence plus V-gene family, and excluded reads lacking a unique V-gene family. In a later analysis, 550 to 650 highly shared, low-generation-probability nucleotide sequences were removed to address suspected cross-contamination and a sequencing artifact. A later analysis calculated a clonal expansion index for each public chain from normalized within-repertoire ranks of inferred template counts. In a later analysis, generation probabilities were computed with a VDJ recombination model fitted to out-of-frame rearrangements, and the resulting probabilities were checked against IGoR. A later analysis scored TCR-TCR, TCR-HLA and TCR-CMV co-occurrence with hypergeometric tests, applying a repertoire-size bias correction to TCR pairs. To estimate false discovery rates, a later analysis permuted the HLA or CMV assignments 20 times. In a later analysis, co-occurring TCRs were grouped using DBSCAN, with TCRdist sequence similarity added in when clustering inside HLA-allele-positive subsets. Repertoires with fewer than 30,000 or more than 120,000 public chains were left out of co-occurrence clustering, as were four to six repertoires with anomalous nucleotide sharing. TCRdb provides this immuneACCESS table in a form limited to in-frame rearrangements. Some clones are lacking; in checked studies, under half of them reflect an unresolved V gene, and why the rest are absent is not known. The V and J calls and the clone size are those of that table, but D and trimming were determined from the DNA. Recorded for this sample are roughly 120,000 clones; 65% to 80% of them occurred a single time. The top ten constitute about 2.7% of the sample.

The cohort consisted of 600 to 700 healthy bone marrow donors. Cohort members were all nominally healthy when sampled, although unrecorded immune exposures were likely present. The donor tested CMV seropositive, placing the donor among the 289 seropositive members of the cohort. Every donor gave a peripheral blood sample, and the peripheral blood mononuclear cells from that sample were used for TCR beta sequencing. The Qiagen DNeasy Blood Extraction Kit was used to extract genomic DNA from the blood cell samples. Inclusive of the bounding cysteine and phenylalanine, the CDR3 is 16 residues long. The read is trimmed to its CDR3 DNA, 48 bases read in frame from base 1. V is clipped by 5 bases and J by 1 base, and the sequence between their germline boundaries is 16 bases long. CDR1 and CDR2 are read off the germline V gene as MDHEN and SYDVKM.

This TCR was sampled from a woman in her 40s in good health and CMV-seropositive. The sample consisted of PBMCs. Recombination joined TRBV28 with TRBJ2-3; D gene: possibly TRBD2, on 5 matching bases. The CDR3 reads as follows: CASSPETRGGTDTQYF. The bases read TGTGCCAGCAGTCCCGAAACTAGAGGTGGCACAGATACGCAGTATTTT. Extended through the reference TRBV28 and TRBJ2-3 proteins, this CDR3 yields the full variable domain: DVKVTQSSRYLVKRTGEKVFLECVQDMDHENMFWYRQDPGLGLRLIYFSYDVKMKEKGDIPEGYSVSREKKERFSLILESASTNQTSMYLCASSPETRGGTDTQYFGPGTRLTVL.